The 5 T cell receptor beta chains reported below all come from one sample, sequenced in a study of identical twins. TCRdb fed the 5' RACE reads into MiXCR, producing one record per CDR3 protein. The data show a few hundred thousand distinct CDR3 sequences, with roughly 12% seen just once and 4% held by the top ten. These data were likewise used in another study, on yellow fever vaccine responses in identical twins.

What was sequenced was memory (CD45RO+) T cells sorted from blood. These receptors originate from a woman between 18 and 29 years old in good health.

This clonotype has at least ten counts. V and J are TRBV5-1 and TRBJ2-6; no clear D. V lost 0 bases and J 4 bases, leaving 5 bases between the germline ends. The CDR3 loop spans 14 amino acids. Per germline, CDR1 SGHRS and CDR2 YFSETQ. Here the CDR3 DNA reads TGCGCCAGCAGCTTGGTTTCGGGGGCCAACGTCCTGACTTTC. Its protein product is CASSLVSGANVLTF.

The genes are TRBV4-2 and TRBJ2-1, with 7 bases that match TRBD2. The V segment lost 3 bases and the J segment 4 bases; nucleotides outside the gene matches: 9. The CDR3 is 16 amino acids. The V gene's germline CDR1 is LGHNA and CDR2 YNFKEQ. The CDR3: CASSQAGLRGYNEQFF. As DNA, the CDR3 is TGTGCCAGCAGCCAGGCCGGTTTGCGGGGGTACAATGAGCAGTTCTTC.

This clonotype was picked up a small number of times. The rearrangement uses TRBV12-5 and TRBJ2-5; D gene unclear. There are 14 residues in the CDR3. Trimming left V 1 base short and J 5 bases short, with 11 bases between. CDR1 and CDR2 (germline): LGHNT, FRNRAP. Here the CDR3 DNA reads TGTGCTAGTGGTTTGGGTGTGGTGGGGGAGACCCAGTACTTC. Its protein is CASGLGVVGETQYF.

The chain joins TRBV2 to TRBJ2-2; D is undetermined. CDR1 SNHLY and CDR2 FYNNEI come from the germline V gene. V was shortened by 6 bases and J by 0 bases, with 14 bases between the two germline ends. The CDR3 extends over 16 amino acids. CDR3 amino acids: CASSATSLANTGELFF. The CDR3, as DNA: TGTGCCAGCAGCGCCACCAGCCTCGCGAACACCGGGGAGCTGTTTTTT.

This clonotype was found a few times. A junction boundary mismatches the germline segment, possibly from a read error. The CDR3 sequence: CASSLTSGGAYKQYF. The DNA of the CDR3 is TGTGCCAGCAGCCTAACTAGCGGGGGGGCCTACAAGCAGTACTTC. The chain employs TRBV7-3 and TRBJ2-7, with TRBD2 matching over 13 bases. CDR1 and CDR2 (germline): SGHTA, FQGTGA. The CDR3 is 15 amino acids.